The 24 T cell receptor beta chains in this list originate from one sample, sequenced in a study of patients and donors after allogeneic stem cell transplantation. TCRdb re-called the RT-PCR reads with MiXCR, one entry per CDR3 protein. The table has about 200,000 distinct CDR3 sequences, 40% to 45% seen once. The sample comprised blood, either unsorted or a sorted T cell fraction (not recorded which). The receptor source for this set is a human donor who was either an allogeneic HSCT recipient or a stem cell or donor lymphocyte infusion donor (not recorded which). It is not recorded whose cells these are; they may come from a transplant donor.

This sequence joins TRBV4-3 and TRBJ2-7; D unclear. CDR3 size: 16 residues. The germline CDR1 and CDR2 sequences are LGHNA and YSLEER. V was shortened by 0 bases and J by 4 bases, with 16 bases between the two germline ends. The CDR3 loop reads CASSQEFRVSAYEQYF. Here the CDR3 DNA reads TGCGCCAGCAGCCAAGAATTCAGAGTTTCTGCGTACGAGCAGTACTTC.

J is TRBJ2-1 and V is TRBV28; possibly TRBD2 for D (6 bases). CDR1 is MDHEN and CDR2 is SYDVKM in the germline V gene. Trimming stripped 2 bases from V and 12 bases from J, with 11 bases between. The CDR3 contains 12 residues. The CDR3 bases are TGTGCCAGCAGTTTAGGGACGCGGGGGCAGTTCTTC. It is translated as CASSLGTRGQFF.

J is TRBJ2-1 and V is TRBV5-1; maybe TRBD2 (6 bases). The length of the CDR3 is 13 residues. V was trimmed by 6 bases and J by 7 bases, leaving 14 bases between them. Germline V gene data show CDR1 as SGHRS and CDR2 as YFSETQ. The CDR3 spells CASNHIGGNEQFF. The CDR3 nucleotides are TGCGCCAGCAATCACATTGGGGGGAATGAGCAGTTCTTC. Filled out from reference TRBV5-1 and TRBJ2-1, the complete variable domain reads KAGVTQTPRYLIKTRGQQVTLSCSPISGHRSVSWYQQTPGQGLQFLFEYFSETQRNKGNFPGRFSGRQFSNSRSEMNVSTLELGDSALYLCASNHIGGNEQFFGPGTRLTVL.

In DNA, the CDR3 is TGCAGCGCCGGGACAGGGACGAACACTGAAGCTTTCTTT. Its protein is CSAGTGTNTEAFF. This rearrangement joins TRBV29-1 to TRBJ1-1, with 9 bases matching TRBD1. Germline V CDR1 and CDR2: SQVTM, ANQGSEA. The CDR3 has 13 amino acids. After removal of 7 bases from V and 1 base from J, the junction contained 4 bases not matched to a gene.

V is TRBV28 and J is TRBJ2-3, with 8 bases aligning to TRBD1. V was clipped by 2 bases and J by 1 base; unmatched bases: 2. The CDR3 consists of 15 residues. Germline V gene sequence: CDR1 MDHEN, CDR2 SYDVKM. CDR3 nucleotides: TGTGCCAGCAGTTTACCACAGGGGGGCACAGATACGCAGTATTTT. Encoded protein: CASSLPQGGTDTQYF.

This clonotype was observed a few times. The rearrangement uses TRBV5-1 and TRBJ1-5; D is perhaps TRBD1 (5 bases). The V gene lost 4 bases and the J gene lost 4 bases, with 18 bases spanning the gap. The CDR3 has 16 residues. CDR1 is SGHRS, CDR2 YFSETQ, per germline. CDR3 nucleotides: TGCGCCAGCAGCCACCCGGCCGGGGACGGGAATCAGCCCCAGCATTTT. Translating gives CASSHPAGDGNQPQHF.

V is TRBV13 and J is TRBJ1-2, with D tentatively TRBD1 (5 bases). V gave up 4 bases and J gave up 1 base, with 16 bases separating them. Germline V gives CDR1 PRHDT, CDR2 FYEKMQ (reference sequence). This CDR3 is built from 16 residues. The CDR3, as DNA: TGTGCCAGCAGCTCCAGATTGAGTGGGGGTAACTATGGCTACACCTTC. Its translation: CASSSRLSGGNYGYTF.

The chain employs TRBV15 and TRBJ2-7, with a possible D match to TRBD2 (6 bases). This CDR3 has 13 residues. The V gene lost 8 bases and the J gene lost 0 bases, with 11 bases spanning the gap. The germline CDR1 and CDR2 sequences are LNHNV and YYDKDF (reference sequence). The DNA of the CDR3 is TGTGCCACCGGAGGGGAATACTCCTACGAGCAGTACTTC. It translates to CATGGEYSYEQYF.

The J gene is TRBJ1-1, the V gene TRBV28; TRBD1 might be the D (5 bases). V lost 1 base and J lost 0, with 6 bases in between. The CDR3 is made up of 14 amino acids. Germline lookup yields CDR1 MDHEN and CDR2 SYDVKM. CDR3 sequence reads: CASSLYRLNTEAFF. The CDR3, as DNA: TGTGCCAGCAGTTTATACAGGTTGAACACTGAAGCTTTCTTT.

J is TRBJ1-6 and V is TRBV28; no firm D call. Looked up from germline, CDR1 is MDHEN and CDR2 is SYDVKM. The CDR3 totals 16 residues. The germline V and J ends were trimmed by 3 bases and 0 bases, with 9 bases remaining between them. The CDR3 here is CASSLSQSSYNSPLHF. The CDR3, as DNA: TGTGCCAGCAGTTTGTCACAGAGCTCCTATAATTCACCCCTCCACTTT.

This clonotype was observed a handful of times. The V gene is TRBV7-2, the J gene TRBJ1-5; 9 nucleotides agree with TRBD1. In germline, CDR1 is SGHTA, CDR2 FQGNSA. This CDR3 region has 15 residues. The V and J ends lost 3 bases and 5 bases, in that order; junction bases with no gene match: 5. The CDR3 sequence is CASSFKQGADQPQHF. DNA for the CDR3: TGTGCCAGCAGCTTCAAACAGGGGGCGGATCAGCCCCAGCATTTT.

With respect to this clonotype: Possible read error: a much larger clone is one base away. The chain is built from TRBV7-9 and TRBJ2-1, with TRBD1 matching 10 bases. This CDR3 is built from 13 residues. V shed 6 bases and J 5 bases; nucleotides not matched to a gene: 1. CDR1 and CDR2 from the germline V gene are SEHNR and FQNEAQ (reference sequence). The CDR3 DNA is TGTGCCAGCAGGGACAGGGGGGACAATGAGCAGTTCTTC. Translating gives CASRDRGDNEQFF.

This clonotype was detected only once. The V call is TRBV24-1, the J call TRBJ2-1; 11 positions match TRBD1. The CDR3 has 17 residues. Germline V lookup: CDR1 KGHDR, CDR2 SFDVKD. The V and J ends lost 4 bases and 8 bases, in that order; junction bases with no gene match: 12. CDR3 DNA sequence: TGTGCCACCAGTGAGTTTACCGGGACAGGGGGTTTGGATGAGCAGTTCTTC. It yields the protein CATSEFTGTGGLDEQFF.

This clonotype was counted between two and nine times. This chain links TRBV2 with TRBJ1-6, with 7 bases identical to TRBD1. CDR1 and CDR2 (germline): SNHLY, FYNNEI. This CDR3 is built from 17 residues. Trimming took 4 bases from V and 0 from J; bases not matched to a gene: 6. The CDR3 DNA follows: TGTGCCAGCAGTGGGGGACAGAGGAGCTCCTATAATTCACCCCTCCACTTT. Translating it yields CASSGGQRSSYNSPLHF.

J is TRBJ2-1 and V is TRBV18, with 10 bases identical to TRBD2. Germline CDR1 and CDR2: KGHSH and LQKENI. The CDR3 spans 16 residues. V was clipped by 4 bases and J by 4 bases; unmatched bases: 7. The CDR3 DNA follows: TGTGCCAGCTCACACGGTAGCGGGAGGAATTACAATGAGCAGTTCTTC. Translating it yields CASSHGSGRNYNEQFF. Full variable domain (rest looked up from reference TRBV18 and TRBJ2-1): NAGVMQNPRHLVRRRGQEARLRCSPMKGHSHVYWYRQLPEEGLKFMVYLQKENIIDESGMPKERFSAEFPKEGPSILRIQQVVRGDSAAYFCASSHGSGRNYNEQFFGPGTRLTVL.

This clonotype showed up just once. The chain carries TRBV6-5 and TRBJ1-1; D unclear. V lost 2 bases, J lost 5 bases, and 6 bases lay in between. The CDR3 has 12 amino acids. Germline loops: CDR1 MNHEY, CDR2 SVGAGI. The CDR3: CASSYPITEAFF. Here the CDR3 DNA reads TGTGCCAGCAGTTACCCGATAACTGAAGCTTTCTTT.

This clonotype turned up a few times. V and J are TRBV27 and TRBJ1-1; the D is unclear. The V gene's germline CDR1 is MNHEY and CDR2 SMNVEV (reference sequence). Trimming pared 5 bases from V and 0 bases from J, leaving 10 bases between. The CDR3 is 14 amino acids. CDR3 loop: CASSRRHMNTEAFF. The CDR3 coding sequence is TGTGCCAGCAGTCGGAGACACATGAACACTGAAGCTTTCTTT.

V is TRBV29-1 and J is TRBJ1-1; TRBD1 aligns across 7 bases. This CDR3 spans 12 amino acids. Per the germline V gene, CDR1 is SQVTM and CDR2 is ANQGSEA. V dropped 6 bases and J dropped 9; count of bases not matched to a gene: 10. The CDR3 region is CSVTGTARQAFF. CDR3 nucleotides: TGCAGCGTGACCGGGACAGCCCGCCAAGCTTTCTTT.

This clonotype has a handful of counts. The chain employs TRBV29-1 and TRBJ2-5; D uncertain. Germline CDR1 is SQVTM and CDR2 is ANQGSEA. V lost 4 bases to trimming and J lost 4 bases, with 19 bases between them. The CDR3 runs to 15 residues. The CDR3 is CSVGLSPGNGETQYF. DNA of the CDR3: TGCAGCGTTGGCCTTTCGCCAGGAAATGGAGAGACCCAGTACTTC.

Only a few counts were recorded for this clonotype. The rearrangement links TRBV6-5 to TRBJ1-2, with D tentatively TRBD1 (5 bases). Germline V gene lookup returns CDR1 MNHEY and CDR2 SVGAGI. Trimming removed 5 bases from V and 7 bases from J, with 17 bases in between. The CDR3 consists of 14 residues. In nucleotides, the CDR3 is TGTGCCAGCAGTGGGGGACGGGACGGTCCTGGCTACACCTTC. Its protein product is CASSGGRDGPGYTF.

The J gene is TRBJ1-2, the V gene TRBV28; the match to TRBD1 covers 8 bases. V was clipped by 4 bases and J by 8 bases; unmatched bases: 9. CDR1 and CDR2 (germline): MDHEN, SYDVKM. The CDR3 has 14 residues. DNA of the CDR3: TGTGCCAGCAGTTCTCTGACAGGGGCAGGAGGCTACACCTTC. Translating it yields CASSSLTGAGGYTF.

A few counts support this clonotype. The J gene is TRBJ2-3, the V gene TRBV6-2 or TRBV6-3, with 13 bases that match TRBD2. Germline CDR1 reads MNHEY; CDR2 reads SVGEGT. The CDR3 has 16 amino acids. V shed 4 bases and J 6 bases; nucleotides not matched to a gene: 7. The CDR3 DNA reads TGTGCCAGCAGTTCCGGGACTAGCGGGATGGCGGATACGCAGTATTTT. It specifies CASSSGTSGMADTQYF.

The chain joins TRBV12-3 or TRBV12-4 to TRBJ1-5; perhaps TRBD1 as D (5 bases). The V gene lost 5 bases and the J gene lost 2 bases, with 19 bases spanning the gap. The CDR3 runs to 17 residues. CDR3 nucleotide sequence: TGTGCCAGCAGTCCCCCCCGACAGATTTGGGGCAATCAGCCCCAGCATTTT. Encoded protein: CASSPPRQIWGNQPQHF.

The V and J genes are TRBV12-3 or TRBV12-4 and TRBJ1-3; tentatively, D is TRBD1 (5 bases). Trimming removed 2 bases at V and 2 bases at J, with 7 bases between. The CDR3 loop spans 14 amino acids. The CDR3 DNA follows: TGTGCCAGCAGTTTATCAGGGACTGGAAACACCATATATTTT. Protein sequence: CASSLSGTGNTIYF.